These 13 T cell receptor gamma chains share one sample of origin, sequenced in a study of Vδ1+ human thymocytes. Sequences come from RNA converted to cDNA by reverse transcription. The CDR3 regions were amplified by multiplex PCR from V-gene primers to a constant-region primer. TCRdb re-identified clones in the multiplex PCR reads via CATT. The sample has more than 25,000 gamma-chain clones, around 18% seen once. Their cognate antigens are unknown. General observations from the study: Thymic TRG and TRD repertoires appeared highly polyclonal, with Gaussian CDR3 length distributions.

The sample taken for sequencing was Vdelta1+ gamma-delta thymocytes from the thymus. Stated subset: FACS-sorted CD3+ TCRalphabeta- TCRVdelta1+ TCRVdelta2- thymocytes. The receptors come from a boy in the first two years of life who had congenital heart surgery.

Remarks on this clone: For this DNA, TCRdb reports the protein of a much larger clone, which diverges at residue 7, most likely from a read error; the protein presented here is translated directly from the DNA. This chain joins TRGV8 and TRGJ1 or TRGJ2. Germline V gene lookup returns CDR1 VENAVY and CDR2 YDSYNSRV. The CDR3 length is 11 residues. V trimming: 4 bases; J trimming: 9 bases; junction bases outside the gene matches: 6. Here the CDR3 DNA reads TGTGCCACCTGGGACAGCTTTAAGAAACTCTTT. Amino acids: CATWDSFKKLF.

V usage is TRGV4 and J usage is TRGJ1 or TRGJ2. The junction had 4 bases not matched to a gene; V was cut back by 0 bases and J by 5 bases. Germline CDR1 and CDR2: EGSTGY and YDSYTSSV. The CDR3 contains 13 residues. The CDR3 nucleotides read TGTGCCACCTGGGATGGGCAACATTATAAGAAACTCTTT. Translation gives CATWDGQHYKKLF.

The chain has TRGV3 and TRGJP2. Germline-derived CDR1 and CDR2 are VTNTFY and YDVSTARD (reference sequence). V gave up 2 bases and J gave up 0 bases; unmatched junction bases: 3. This CDR3 spans 15 amino acids. CDR3: CATWDTHSSDWIKTF. CDR3 sequence (DNA): TGTGCCACCTGGGACACCCATAGTAGTGATTGGATCAAGACGTTT.

The table lists this clone with a few counts. The chain joins TRGV3 to TRGJ1 or TRGJ2. Trimming took 0 bases from V and 16 from J; bases not matched to a gene: 3. Germline V gives CDR1 VTNTFY, CDR2 YDVSTARD (reference sequence). CDR3 length: 9 residues. Here the CDR3 reads CATWDRWLF. CDR3 sequence (DNA): TGTGCCACCTGGGACAGGTGGCTCTTT.

A word on this clone: A much larger clone lies one base from this, so it may be a read error. The V gene is TRGV9, the J gene TRGJ1 or TRGJ2. Per the germline V gene, CDR1 is GITISATS and CDR2 is ISYDGTV (reference sequence). Germline trimming cut 0 bases from V and 8 bases from J; bases unmatched to any gene: 4. This CDR3 region has 12 residues. The CDR3 DNA sequence: TGTGCCTTGTGGGAGGTGCACAATAAGAAACTCTTT. It encodes CALWEVHNKKLF.

This clone has just a few counts. Other DNA sequences in the same sample also yield this CDR3. The chain couples TRGV4 to TRGJ1 or TRGJ2. This CDR3 spans 12 amino acids. V trimming: 0 bases; J trimming: 9 bases; junction bases outside the gene matches: 5. Germline CDR1 reads EGSTGY; CDR2 reads YDSYTSSV. As DNA, the CDR3 is TGTGCCACCTGGGATGGGCCTTGTAAGAAACTCTTT. Protein: CATWDGPCKKLF.

As concerns this clone: The same CDR3 arises from other DNA sequences in this sample as well. The V call is TRGV2, the J call TRGJ1 or TRGJ2. Germline loops: CDR1 EGSNGY, CDR2 YDSYNSKV. The V gene end was trimmed by 0 bases and the J gene end by 7 bases; junction bases not matched to a gene: 6. CDR3 size: 13 residues. CDR3 in amino acids: CATWDGLSYKKLF. The CDR3 coding sequence is TGTGCCACCTGGGACGGGCTTTCGTATAAGAAACTCTTT.

A word on this clone: The junction departs from germline at one end; a sequencing error may be responsible. This chain joins TRGV9 and TRGJ1 or TRGJ2. The CDR3 runs 13 residues. Per the germline V gene, CDR1 is GITISATS and CDR2 is ISYDGTV (reference sequence). CDR3 region: CALWEVDGYKKLF. DNA for the CDR3: TGCGCCTTGTGGGAGGTAGACGGTTATAAGAAACTCTTT.

The V call is TRGV4, the J call TRGJ1 or TRGJ2. V shed 0 bases, J shed 7 bases, and the junction held 18 bases outside the gene matches. Germline-derived CDR1 and CDR2 are EGSTGY and YDSYTSSV. The CDR3 length is 17 residues. DNA for the CDR3: TGTGCCACCTGGGATGGGCCGAGCGAAAGTATGGGATATAAGAAACTCTTT. Encoded protein: CATWDGPSESMGYKKLF.

J is TRGJ1 or TRGJ2 and V is TRGV2. J lost 11 bases, V lost 1 base, and 5 bases had no gene match. Germline CDR1 reads EGSNGY; CDR2 reads YDSYNSKV. The CDR3 runs to 11 residues. The CDR3 nucleotides are TGTGCCACCTGGGACGGCTTTGAGAAACTCTTT. It yields the protein CATWDGFEKLF.

The chain links TRGV3 to TRGJ1 or TRGJ2. CDR3 size: 13 residues. V shed 0 bases, J shed 7 bases, and the junction held 6 bases outside the gene matches. Germline values: CDR1 VTNTFY, CDR2 YDVSTARD (reference sequence). The CDR3 DNA reads TGTGCCACCTGGGACAGGCTATGGTATAAGAAACTCTTT. This gives the protein CATWDRLWYKKLF.

This chain links TRGV3 with TRGJP2. Trimming took 6 bases from V and 2 from J; bases not matched to a gene: 12. The CDR3 sequence is 16 residues long. The V gene's germline CDR1 is VTNTFY and CDR2 YDVSTARD (reference sequence). The CDR3 spells CATWTCGRSSDWIKTF. In DNA form, the CDR3 reads TGTGCCACCTGGACATGTGGGAGGAGTAGTGATTGGATCAAGACGTTT.

This chain joins TRGV3 and TRGJ1 or TRGJ2. Germline V gene lookup returns CDR1 VTNTFY and CDR2 YDVSTARD (reference sequence). CDR3 length: 12 amino acids. V shed 4 bases, J shed 12 bases, and the junction held 12 bases outside the gene matches. CDR3 loop: CATWDSHRGKLF. CDR3 in DNA: TGTGCCACCTGGGATTCTCATCGTGGGAAACTCTTT.